The T cell receptor (beta chain) under discussion was sequenced for a study of control samples from healthy donors and cancer patients. Method: immunoSEQ multiplex PCR; TCRdb's copy keeps in-frame clones and lacks some. The table includes around 100,000 clones, approximately 90% detected once. The germline V gene encodes CDR1 SEHNR and CDR2 FQNEAQ (reference sequence). V was pared by 5 bases and J by 0 bases, with 17 bases between. The CDR3 totals 17 residues. The chain couples TRBV7-9 to TRBJ2-1; perhaps TRBD2 as D (6 bases). The sequence derives from a woman aged 70-85 years in good health. The sequenced sample consisted of blood. DNA for the CDR3: TGTGCCAGCAGCCATCAACCCCGGGACTCCTCCTACAATGAGCAGTTCTTC. Its protein product is CASSHQPRDSSYNEQFF. The entire variable domain, with the rest obtained from reference TRBV7-9 and TRBJ2-1, is as follows: DTGVSQNPRHKITKRGQNVTFRCDPISEHNRLYWYRQTLGQGPEFLTYFQNEAQLEKSRLLSDRFSAERPKGSFSTLEIQRTEQGDSAMYLCASSHQPRDSSYNEQFFGPGTRLTVL.